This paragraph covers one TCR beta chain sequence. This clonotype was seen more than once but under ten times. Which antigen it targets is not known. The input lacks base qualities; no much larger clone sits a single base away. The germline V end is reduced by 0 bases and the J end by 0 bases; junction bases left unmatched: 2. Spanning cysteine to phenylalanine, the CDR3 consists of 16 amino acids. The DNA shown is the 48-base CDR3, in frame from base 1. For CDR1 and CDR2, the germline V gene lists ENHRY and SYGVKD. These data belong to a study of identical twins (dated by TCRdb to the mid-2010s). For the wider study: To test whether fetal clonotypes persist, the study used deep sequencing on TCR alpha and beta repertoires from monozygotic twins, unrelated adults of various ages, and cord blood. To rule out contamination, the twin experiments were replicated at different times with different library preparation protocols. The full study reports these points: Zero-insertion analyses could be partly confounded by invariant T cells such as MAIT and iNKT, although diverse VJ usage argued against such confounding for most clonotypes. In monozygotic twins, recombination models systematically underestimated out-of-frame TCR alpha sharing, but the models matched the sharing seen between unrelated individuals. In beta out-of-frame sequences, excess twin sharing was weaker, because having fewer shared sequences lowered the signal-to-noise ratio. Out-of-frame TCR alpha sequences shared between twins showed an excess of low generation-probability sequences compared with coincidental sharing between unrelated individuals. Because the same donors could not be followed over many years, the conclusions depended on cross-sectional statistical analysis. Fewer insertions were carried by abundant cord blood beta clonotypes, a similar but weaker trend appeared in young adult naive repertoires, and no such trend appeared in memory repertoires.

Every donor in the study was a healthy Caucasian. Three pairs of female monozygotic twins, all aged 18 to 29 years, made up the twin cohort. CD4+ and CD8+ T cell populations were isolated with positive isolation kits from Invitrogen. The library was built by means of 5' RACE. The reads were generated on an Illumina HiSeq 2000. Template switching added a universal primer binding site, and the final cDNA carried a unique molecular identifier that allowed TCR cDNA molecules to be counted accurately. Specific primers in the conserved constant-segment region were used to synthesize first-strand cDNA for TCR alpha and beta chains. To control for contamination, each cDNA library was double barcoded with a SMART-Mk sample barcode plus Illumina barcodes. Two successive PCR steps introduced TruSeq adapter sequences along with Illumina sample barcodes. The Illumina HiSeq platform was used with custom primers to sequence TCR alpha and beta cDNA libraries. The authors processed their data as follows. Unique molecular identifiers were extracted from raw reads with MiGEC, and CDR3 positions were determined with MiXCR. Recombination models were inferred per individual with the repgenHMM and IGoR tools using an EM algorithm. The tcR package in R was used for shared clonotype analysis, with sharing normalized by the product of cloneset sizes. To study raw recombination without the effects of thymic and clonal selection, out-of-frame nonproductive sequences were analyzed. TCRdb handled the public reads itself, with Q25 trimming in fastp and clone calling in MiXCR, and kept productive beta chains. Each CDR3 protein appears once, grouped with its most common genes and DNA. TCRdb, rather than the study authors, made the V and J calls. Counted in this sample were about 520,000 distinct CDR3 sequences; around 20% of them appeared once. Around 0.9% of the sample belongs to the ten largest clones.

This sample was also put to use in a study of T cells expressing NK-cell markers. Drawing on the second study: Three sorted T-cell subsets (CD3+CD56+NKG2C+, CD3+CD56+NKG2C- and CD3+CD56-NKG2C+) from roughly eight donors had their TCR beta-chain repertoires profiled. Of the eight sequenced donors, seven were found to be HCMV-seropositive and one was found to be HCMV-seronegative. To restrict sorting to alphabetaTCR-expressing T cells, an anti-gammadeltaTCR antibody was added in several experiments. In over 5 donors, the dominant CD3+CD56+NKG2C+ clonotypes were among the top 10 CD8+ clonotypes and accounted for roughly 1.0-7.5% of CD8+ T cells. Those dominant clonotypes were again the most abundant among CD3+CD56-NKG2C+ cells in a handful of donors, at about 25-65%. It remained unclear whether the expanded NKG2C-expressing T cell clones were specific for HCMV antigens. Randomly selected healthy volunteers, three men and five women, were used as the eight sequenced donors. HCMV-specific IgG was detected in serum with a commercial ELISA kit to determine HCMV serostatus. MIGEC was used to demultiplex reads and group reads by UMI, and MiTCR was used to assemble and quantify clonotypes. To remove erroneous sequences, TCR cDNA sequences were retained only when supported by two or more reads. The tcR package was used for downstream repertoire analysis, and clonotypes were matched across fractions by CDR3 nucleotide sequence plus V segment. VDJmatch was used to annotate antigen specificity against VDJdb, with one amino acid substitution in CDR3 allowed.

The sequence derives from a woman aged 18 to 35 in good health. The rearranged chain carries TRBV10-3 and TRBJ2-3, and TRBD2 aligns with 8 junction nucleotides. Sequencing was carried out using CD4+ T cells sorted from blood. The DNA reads TGTGCCATCAGTGAGTCGAAGCGGGGGAGCACAGATACGCAGTATTTT. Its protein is CAISESKRGSTDTQYF.